Listed here are 31 T cell receptor beta chains from one sample, sequenced in a study of shared clonotypes between healthy human individuals. The repertoire was sequenced with immunoSEQ multiplex PCR; TCRdb's copy has only in-frame clones and lacks some. The sample lists 900,000 to 1,200,000 clones; about 84% were seen once. The sequencing sample was made of memory CD4+ T cells from PBMCs. Subset: CD45RA-negative fraction. These receptors all stem from a young man in good health. Some clones in this sample may be carry-over from other donors' samples.

The V call is TRBV7-8, the J call TRBJ2-7; D ambiguous. The V gene lost 0 bases and the J gene lost 2 bases, with 5 bases spanning the gap. The CDR3 extends over 13 amino acids. From germline, CDR1 is SGHVS and CDR2 FQNEAQ. The CDR3 DNA is TGTGCCAGCAGCTTAGCCCACGCCTACGAGCAGTACTTC. This sequence encodes CASSLAHAYEQYF.

This clone has more than one count but fewer than ten. The CDR3 DNA reads as TGTGCCAGCAGCACCGGGACGATCGAAGGGACGCAGTATTTT. As protein: CASSTGTIEGTQYF. The V gene is TRBV6-5, the J gene TRBJ2-3, with D perhaps being TRBD1 or TRBD2 (5 bases each). Germline CDR1 is MNHEY and CDR2 is SVGAGI. The CDR3 contains 14 residues. Trimming took 6 bases from V and 9 from J, leaving 19 bases between them.

A note on this clone: It may be a read error: a sequence one base away is much more abundant. The sample contains more than one DNA sequence encoding this CDR3. The chain joins TRBV6-1 to TRBJ1-5; D gene unclear. V was clipped by 1 base and J by 4 bases, with 5 bases between them. CDR1 and CDR2 (germline): MNHNS, SASEGT. There are 13 residues in the CDR3. CDR3 protein: CASSEVQNQPQHF. CDR3 sequence (DNA): TGTGCCAGCAGTGAAGTCCAGAATCAGCCCCAGCATTTT.

The chain uses TRBV5-1 and TRBJ2-7, with D hard to call. Trimming removed 0 bases from V and 9 bases from J, with 13 bases in between. The CDR3 has 13 amino acids. In germline, CDR1 is SGHRS, CDR2 YFSETQ. This chain's CDR3 is CASSLAGPEGQYF. CDR3 bases: TGCGCCAGCAGCTTGGCCGGGCCGGAAGGGCAGTACTTC. Variable domain in full (rest from reference TRBV5-1 and TRBJ2-7): KAGVTQTPRYLIKTRGQQVTLSCSPISGHRSVSWYQQTPGQGLQFLFEYFSETQRNKGNFPGRFSGRQFSNSRSEMNVSTLELGDSALYLCASSLAGPEGQYFGPGTRLTVT.

As to this clone: No conserved phenylalanine or tryptophan ends this CDR3, so it is likely a read error. The DNA is omitted, as the CDR3 cannot be located on it reliably, and the CDR3 follows TCRdb's listing. The CDR3 spells CARSPGQGAKH. V is TRBV5-3 and J is TRBJ1-3; the table's D call of TRBD1 was not tested on the DNA. TRBV5-3 counts as an open reading frame of uncertain function. The CDR3 region is 11 residues in length, termini included.

The V and J genes are TRBV27 and TRBJ2-3, with D unclear. Germline lookup yields CDR1 MNHEY and CDR2 SMNVEV (reference sequence). V dropped 5 bases and J dropped 1 base, with 4 bases sitting between them. The CDR3 covers 12 residues. The CDR3, as DNA: TGTGCCAGCAGTCGGGGCACAGATACGCAGTATTTT. It yields the protein CASSRGTDTQYF.

This clone came up a few times. The chain combines TRBV9 with TRBJ2-7; tentative D call: TRBD2 (5 bases). Germline V gene sequence: CDR1 SGDLS, CDR2 YYNGEE. V was clipped by 4 bases and J by 0 bases, with 14 bases between them. CDR3 length: 15 amino acids. CDR3 amino acids: CASSPSGIGSYEQYF. The CDR3 bases are TGTGCCAGCAGCCCCTCGGGGATCGGCTCCTACGAGCAGTACTTC.

This clone was recorded a few times. This chain links TRBV10-3 with TRBJ1-2; no definite D call. Trimming took off 2 bases at V and 6 bases at J, with 13 bases between the two ends. From germline, CDR1 is ENHRY and CDR2 SYGVKD. CDR3 length equals 14 residues. Here the CDR3 reads CAISERKGGDGYTF. The CDR3 coding sequence is TGTGCCATCAGTGAGAGGAAGGGCGGCGATGGCTACACCTTC.

The chain links TRBV7-3 to TRBJ2-7; the D gene could be TRBD1 or TRBD2 (5 bases each). This CDR3 comprises 12 residues. Per germline, CDR1 SGHTA and CDR2 FQGTGA. V lost 5 bases, J lost 12 bases, and 17 bases lay in between. The CDR3 region has the DNA TGTGCCAGCAGCCTAGGGGACCGCTCGCCGTACTTC. Translation: CASSLGDRSPYF.

The chain has TRBV29-1 and TRBJ2-7; D unclear. Germline V gives CDR1 SQVTM, CDR2 ANQGSEA. This CDR3 contains 10 residues. Trimming shortened V by 3 bases and J by 13 bases, and 13 bases separated the two germline ends. The CDR3 here is CSVELQPSYF. CDR3 nucleotide sequence: TGCAGCGTTGAGTTGCAGCCTTCTTACTTC.

The chain carries TRBV28 and TRBJ2-1; D may be TRBD1 (5 bases). The germline V and J ends were trimmed by 10 bases and 0 bases, with 10 bases remaining between them. The CDR3 loop spans 13 amino acids. Per the germline V gene, CDR1 is MDHEN and CDR2 is SYDVKM. The CDR3 loop is CATRQSSYNEQFF. The CDR3 bases are TGTGCCACTCGACAGAGCTCCTACAATGAGCAGTTCTTC. The full variable domain, in which reference TRBV28 and TRBJ2-1 provide the parts outside the CDR3, is DVKVTQSSRYLVKRTGEKVFLECVQDMDHENMFWYRQDPGLGLRLIYFSYDVKMKEKGDIPEGYSVSREKKERFSLILESASTNQTSMYLCATRQSSYNEQFFGPGTRLTVL.

The J gene is TRBJ2-7, the V gene TRBV2; a possible D gene is TRBD1 (5 bases). Germline V gene sequence: CDR1 SNHLY, CDR2 FYNNEI. Trimming cost V 7 bases and J 0 bases, with 10 bases left between them. This CDR3 is 13 amino acids long. CDR3 nucleotides: TGTGCCAGCACGGACAACTTCTCCTACGAGCAGTACTTC. Translated, it gives CASTDNFSYEQYF.

This clone was seen only a few times. The chain recombines TRBV27 with TRBJ2-5, with 7 bases fitting TRBD2. Trimming removed 6 bases from V and 4 bases from J; junction bases left unmatched: 8. From germline, CDR1 is MNHEY and CDR2 SMNVEV (reference sequence). There are 14 residues in the CDR3. CDR3 sequence (DNA): TGTGCCAGCAGCGACATGGGGGGGGGAGAGACCCAGTACTTC. This translates into CASSDMGGGETQYF.

The count of this clone is one. The J gene is TRBJ2-5, the V gene TRBV18; unclear D gene. Trimming left V 3 bases short and J 1 base short, with 6 bases between. The CDR3 sequence is 13 residues long. Germline V gene data show CDR1 as KGHSH and CDR2 as LQKENI. The CDR3 DNA is TGTGCCAGCTCACCCGTCAGCCAAGAGACCCAGTACTTC. Protein sequence: CASSPVSQETQYF.

V and J are TRBV30 and TRBJ1-2; D might be TRBD1 (5 bases). Germline CDR1 is GTSNPN and CDR2 is SVGIG (reference sequence). The V end lost 2 bases, the J end lost 6 bases, and 10 bases lay between the germline ends. The CDR3 loop spans 12 amino acids. The CDR3, as DNA: TGTGCCTGGAGTAAGGCAGGGAATGGCTACACCTTC. Its protein product is CAWSKAGNGYTF.

The V call is TRBV18, the J call TRBJ1-2; 8 nucleotides align to TRBD1. Per germline, CDR1 KGHSH and CDR2 LQKENI. This CDR3 spans 13 amino acids. Trimming removed 4 bases from V and 7 bases from J; junction bases left unmatched: 5. CDR3 nucleotide sequence: TGTGCCAGCTCACTCCAGGACAGGGCTGGCTACACCTTC. This sequence encodes CASSLQDRAGYTF.

J is TRBJ1-4 and V is TRBV19, with 7 bases that match TRBD1. The junction had 17 bases not matched to a gene; V was cut back by 5 bases and J by 2 bases. The CDR3 has 19 amino acids. CDR1 is LNHDA and CDR2 is SQIVND in the germline V gene (reference sequence). The CDR3 coding sequence is TGTGCCAGTAGTGCCATTAGCCCCCGGACAGGACGGACTAATGAAAAACTGTTTTTT. This gives the protein CASSAISPRTGRTNEKLFF.

The chain combines TRBV5-1 with TRBJ2-2; D tentatively fits TRBD1 or TRBD2 (5 bases each). The CDR3 is 16 residues long. V lost 7 bases and J 3 bases, leaving 19 bases between the germline ends. Germline V gene lookup returns CDR1 SGHRS and CDR2 YFSETQ. The CDR3 reads CASDPVGTSDTGELFF. CDR3 DNA sequence: TGCGCCAGCGATCCCGTTGGGACGAGTGACACCGGGGAGCTGTTTTTT.

This clone has just one count. V usage is TRBV28 and J usage is TRBJ2-7, with 8 bases lining up with TRBD1. Unmatched junction bases numbered 11, after V lost 4 bases and J lost 3 bases. There are 16 residues in the CDR3. Germline CDR1 and CDR2: MDHEN and SYDVKM. The CDR3 coding sequence is TGTGCCAGCAGTTCGGGTACCGGGACAGGAATCTACGAGCAGTACTTC. Encoded protein: CASSSGTGTGIYEQYF.

The chain links TRBV13 to TRBJ2-4; D is undetermined. CDR1 PRHDT and CDR2 FYEKMQ come from the germline V gene (reference sequence). This CDR3 has 14 amino acids. The germline V and J ends were trimmed by 0 bases and 3 bases, with 6 bases remaining between them. CDR3 protein: CASSLGLDKNIQYF. CDR3 DNA: TGTGCCAGCAGCTTAGGACTGGACAAAAACATTCAGTACTTC.

The gene calls are TRBV2 and TRBJ1-4; D perhaps matches TRBD1 (5 bases). CDR1 is SNHLY and CDR2 is FYNNEI in the germline V gene. There are 14 residues in the CDR3. V was shortened by 6 bases and J by 8 bases, with 16 bases between the two germline ends. The CDR3 nucleotides read TGTGCCAGCAGCTTGACAGCGGTTGGGGAAAAACTGTTTTTT. This codes for CASSLTAVGEKLFF.

The chain is built from TRBV30 and TRBJ1-5; 8 bases align to TRBD1. The CDR3 is 15 amino acids. The trim removed 4 bases at V and 4 bases at J, leaving 9 bases unmatched. CDR1 is GTSNPN, CDR2 SVGIG, per germline (reference sequence). This CDR3 reads CAWNPGQGANQPQHF. CDR3 DNA sequence: TGTGCCTGGAACCCAGGGCAGGGGGCGAATCAGCCCCAGCATTTT.

V usage is TRBV7-2 and J usage is TRBJ1-3, with D perhaps TRBD1 (5 bases). The CDR3 is 15 residues long. Trimming took off 1 base at V and 5 bases at J, with 12 bases between the two ends. CDR1 SGHTA and CDR2 FQGNSA come from the germline V gene. The CDR3 nucleotides are TGTGCCAGCAGCTTAGTAGGCCCGGGGCGAAACACCATATATTTT. Protein: CASSLVGPGRNTIYF.

The genes are TRBV7-2 and TRBJ1-2, with no clear D. CDR1 SGHTA and CDR2 FQGNSA come from the germline V gene. With 1 base removed from V and 11 bases from J, the gap between germline ends came to 14 bases. CDR3 length equals 13 residues. CDR3 in amino acids: CASSLGGDMAYTF. DNA for the CDR3: TGTGCCAGCAGCTTAGGAGGTGATATGGCATACACCTTC.

This clone was recorded only once. Here the CDR3 DNA reads TGTGCCAGCAGTAAAAACAGGGATCGGAACACTGAAGCTTTCTTT. Translating it yields CASSKNRDRNTEAFF. The V call is TRBV6-5, the J call TRBJ1-1; possible D gene TRBD1, 6 bases. V shed 5 bases and J shed 1 base, with 14 bases lying between them. The length of the CDR3 is 15 residues. CDR1 and CDR2 from the germline V gene are MNHEY and SVGAGI.

The rearrangement links TRBV11-2 to TRBJ1-3; D unresolved. Trimming pared 0 bases from V and 8 bases from J, leaving 5 bases between. The CDR3 totals 12 residues. Germline CDR1 reads SGHAT; CDR2 reads FQNNGV. The CDR3 nucleotides read TGTGCCAGCAGCTTAGACCGTCACACCATATATTTT. Protein: CASSLDRHTIYF.

The chain uses TRBV5-8 and TRBJ1-5; no reliable D call. Germline V CDR1 and CDR2: SGHTS, YDEGEE. The length of the CDR3 is 15 residues. The ends were cut back, 7 bases at V and 5 bases at J, with 19 bases in the middle. The CDR3 nucleotides read TGTGCCAGCCAGCCCGAGGGATTTTGGGATCAGCCCCAGCATTTT. Translation gives CASQPEGFWDQPQHF.

The chain is built from TRBV9 and TRBJ2-5; possible D gene TRBD1, 6 bases. CDR3 size: 15 residues. Germline loops: CDR1 SGDLS, CDR2 YYNGEE. Trimming removed 0 bases at V and 5 bases at J, with 14 bases between. This CDR3 is CASSVAGRGYETQYF. The CDR3 DNA sequence: TGTGCCAGCAGCGTAGCTGGCAGGGGATATGAGACCCAGTACTTC.

The V call is TRBV19, the J call TRBJ2-7; D gene uncertain. Germline V lookup: CDR1 LNHDA, CDR2 SQIVND (reference sequence). The germline V and J ends were trimmed by 4 bases and 3 bases, with 10 bases remaining between them. The CDR3 has 13 amino acids. The CDR3 DNA follows: TGTGCCAGTAGTACCGCCCCCCTCTACGAGCAGTACTTC. Its translation is CASSTAPLYEQYF.

Concerning this clone itself: The sample carries other DNA sequences with the same CDR3. The chain links TRBV7-9 to TRBJ1-4; tentatively, D is TRBD1 (5 bases). The CDR3 covers 14 residues. CDR1 and CDR2 (germline): SEHNR, FQNEAQ (reference sequence). The germline V and J ends were trimmed by 0 bases and 8 bases, with 10 bases remaining between them. CDR3 sequence (DNA): TGTGCCAGCAGCTTAGCAGGGGTCGGCGAAAAACTGTTTTTT. This gives the protein CASSLAGVGEKLFF.

Regarding this clone: The sample holds other DNA sequences that translate to the same CDR3. The chain uses TRBV25-1 and TRBJ1-5; TRBD1 aligns across 11 bases. Germline CDR1 is MGHDK and CDR2 is SYGVNS. With V trimmed by 6 bases and J by 1 base, 2 bases remained unmatched. The CDR3 runs to 15 residues. CDR3 residues: CASRGQGGSNQPQHF. The CDR3 DNA sequence: TGTGCCAGCAGGGGACAGGGGGGCAGCAATCAGCCCCAGCATTTT.